This paragraph covers one T cell receptor beta chain sequence. This clone was counted ten times or more. Its target antigen remains unknown. No base quality values were provided; no much bigger clone lies one nucleotide off. The data belong to a study of shared clonotypes between healthy human individuals (dated by TCRdb to between 2020 and 2021). At the level of the whole study: A couple of women and three men aged 18 to 49 years were included in the cohort. Per donor, three plates each were used for CD4 naive and CD4 memory, two for CD8 naive, and one for CD8 memory. To estimate repertoire size and how much clonotype sharing occurs between individuals, the study deeply sequenced the blood TCR repertoires of 5 or 6 healthy adults. To increase sequencing depth and limit assay-specific biases, different laboratories used diverse techniques to prepare libraries and sequence TCR repertoires. Each donor's leukapheresis produced roughly between roughly 0.94 and 9.5 billion PBMCs. Overall study outcomes, separate from this receptor: The small number of donors limited the genetic and exposure-history diversity represented. Higher generation probabilities were observed for clonotypes shared by all four sorted-subset donors than for non-shared clonotypes. Naive subsets generally had larger estimated clonotype richness than memory subsets. When several donors were compared, the shared fraction of clonotypes was 5% to 6.5% for naive CD4, around 3.6% for naive CD8, about 2.5% for memory CD4, and 0.35% to 0.5% for memory CD8. Pairwise subsampling indicated that sequencing depth was expected to affect the degree of clonotype sharing among donors. Incomplete sequencing was indicated by rarefaction of sorted-subset datasets, despite the large sequencing depth. Sampling was restricted to blood, and TCR repertoires in tissue are likely to differ from TCR repertoires in blood.

Trimming takes 5 bases off V and 8 bases off J; junction bases not matched to a gene: 19. CDR1 LNHDA and CDR2 SQIVND were looked up in the germline V gene (reference sequence). From its cysteine to its phenylalanine, the CDR3 spans 17 amino acids. Only CDR3 DNA is held: 51 bases, read in frame from base 1. The donors were healthy, HIV-negative adults with no recently reported acute infections or vaccinations. Only Caucasian adults living in Nashville, Tennessee, USA were represented among the donors. CD4+ T cells were enriched by magnetic negative selection, after which naive cells were positively selected on CD45RA and the negative fraction was taken as the memory subset. Blood was collected by leukapheresis, and PBMCs were isolated by Ficoll-Histopaque density gradient centrifugation and then cryopreserved in liquid nitrogen vapor phase. Purity and quantity of every magnetically sorted T cell population were checked by analytical flow cytometry. Genomic DNA was isolated from each sorted fraction and quantified by UV absorbance on a Nanodrop 2000c.

Using the deep immunoSEQ assay, TCR CDR3 regions were amplified from genomic DNA by multiplex PCR. Extracted genomic DNA from each cell subset was distributed evenly across all wells of several immunoSEQ 96-well plates, and each plate was treated as a replicate. Each replicate PCR for sorted subsets received approximately 200 ng genomic DNA, equal to roughly 29,000 T cell genomes. The purified libraries were quantified using a Qubit 3.0 fluorometer, sized with a Bioanalyzer 2100, and then quantified again using the KAPA Library Quantification kit. Each immunoSEQ 96-well plate was sequenced on its own single-read 150-cycle Illumina NextSeq 550 flow cell. From the authors' description of their analysis: Because the immunoSEQ output held only junctional sequences and lacked quality scores, the filtering could not match the filtering applied to full-length reads. To assign V/J genes and CDR3, sequences were annotated against IMGT germline references using PyIR, a Python wrapper for IgBLAST v1.9. Reads were removed for weak V/J assignments (E-value above 1e-6), missing CDR3, stop codons, out-of-frame junctions, or ambiguous translated residues. V3J clonotypes were defined as sequences sharing an identical inferred V gene, J gene, and CDR3 amino acid sequence. Percentage overlap between repertoires was computed as shared unique clonotypes divided by the size of the smaller repertoire. Three approaches were used to assess repertoire richness: RTK rarefaction, the Chao1 estimator, and Recon v2.1 estimates of unobserved clonotypes. OLGA was used to compute generation probabilities for all TCRbeta clonotypes that the gDNA method yielded from a handful of donors. TCRdb obtained this table from immuneACCESS and retained in-frame rearrangements with V and J assigned. These tables miss some clones; where compared with another copy, unresolved V genes account for less than half of the shortfall, and the remainder is unexplained. Clonal size and the V and J genes are those of that table, whereas D and trimming came from the DNA. The sample yields approximately 980,000 clones; over 75% were counted once. The top ten constitute roughly 1.5% of the sample.

The V gene is TRBV19 and the J gene is TRBJ1-2; TRBD1 matches 8 bases in the middle. This clonotype originated in a man younger than 30 in good health. The material sequenced was memory CD4+ T cells sorted from blood. The cell subset or site label on this specimen signifies: CD45RA-negative fraction. The CDR3 sequence is CASSFPGQAGKVEGYTF. In nucleotide form, the sequence is TGTGCCAGTAGTTTCCCGGGACAGGCAGGCAAGGTGGAAGGCTACACCTTC. The reference TRBV19 and TRBJ1-2 proteins fill in what lies around the CDR3, so the full variable domain reads DGGITQSPKYLFRKEGQNVTLSCEQNLNHDAMYWYRQDPGQGLRLIYYSQIVNDFQKGDIAEGYSVSREKKESFPLTVTSAQKNPTAFYLCASSFPGQAGKVEGYTFGSGTRLTVV.